These 18 T cell receptor beta chains were all obtained from the same sample, sequenced in a study of T cells in Graves' hyperthyroidism and ophthalmopathy. The source material, RNA transcripts, was used to amplify TCR beta CDR3 regions. Primed by the HTBI set, a first-round RT-PCR was run on the TCR CDR3. TCRdb reprocessed the multiplex PCR reads with MiXCR, giving one entry per CDR3 protein. The data hold about 570,000 distinct CDR3 sequences, with around 15% observed a single time. Sequenced material: blood. The receptors here all came from a middle-aged woman with Graves' hyperthyroidism.

This clonotype occurred a few times. This chain connects TRBV12-3 or TRBV12-4 to TRBJ2-2, with D uncertain. Trimming stripped 4 bases from V and 8 bases from J, with 5 bases between. The length of the CDR3 is 11 residues. As DNA, the CDR3 is TGTGCCAGCAGTTCGTATGGGGAGCTGTTTTTT. Translated: CASSSYGELFF.

This clonotype was counted only a few times. V and J are TRBV29-1 and TRBJ1-1, with D hard to call. CDR1 is SQVTM and CDR2 is ANQGSEA in the germline V gene. The CDR3 is 12 amino acids. V lost 4 bases and J 0 bases, leaving 6 bases between the germline ends. This CDR3 is CSVGSLNTEAFF. The DNA for the CDR3 is TGCAGCGTTGGATCATTGAACACTGAAGCTTTCTTT.

Only a few counts were recorded for this clonotype. CDR3 DNA sequence: TGTGCCATCAGTTCCAGCACCCAGACAGGGGGCACTGGGGCCAACGTCCTGACTTTC. Its translation: CAISSSTQTGGTGANVLTF. The rearrangement links TRBV10-3 to TRBJ2-6, with 10 bases that match TRBD1. Germline CDR1 ENHRY, CDR2 SYGVKD. Trimming removed 5 bases from V and 2 bases from J; junction bases left unmatched: 12. The length of the CDR3 is 19 residues.

This clonotype has ten or more counts. The gene calls are TRBV6-1 and TRBJ1-1; D remains ambiguous. Deletions cut 6 bases from V and 0 bases from J, with 5 bases between. This CDR3 is built from 12 residues. Per germline, CDR1 MNHNS and CDR2 SASEGT. The CDR3 here is CASRHLNTEAFF. For the CDR3, the DNA is TGTGCCAGCAGACATCTGAACACTGAAGCTTTCTTT.

This clonotype has more than one count but fewer than ten. This sequence joins TRBV18 and TRBJ1-1; D is ambiguous. Germline-derived CDR1 and CDR2 are KGHSH and LQKENI. Trimming left V 6 bases short and J 6 bases short, with 17 bases between. CDR3 length equals 14 residues. The CDR3 bases are TGTGCCAGCTCCCGGACGGCCACTGACGCTGAAGCTTTCTTT. Encoded protein: CASSRTATDAEAFF.

Many counts were recorded for this clonotype. This chain joins TRBV28 and TRBJ2-5; D is uncertain. V was trimmed by 6 bases and J by 3 bases, leaving 26 bases between them. Germline CDR1 MDHEN, CDR2 SYDVKM. CDR3 length: 18 residues. The chain's CDR3 is CASRDGPPPTVSKETQYF. CDR3 nucleotide sequence: TGTGCCAGCAGAGACGGACCCCCACCCACCGTATCAAAAGAGACCCAGTACTTC.

This clonotype was found many times. The chain links TRBV27 to TRBJ1-1; D gene unclear. This CDR3 has 13 amino acids. Germline values: CDR1 MNHEY, CDR2 SMNVEV (reference sequence). The germline V and J ends were trimmed by 4 bases and 3 bases, with 9 bases remaining between them. Here the CDR3 reads CASSSPEHTEAFF. The CDR3 nucleotides read TGTGCCAGCAGTTCCCCGGAGCACACTGAAGCTTTCTTT.

There are many counts of this clonotype. The V call is TRBV30, the J call TRBJ2-5; TRBD2 agrees at 9 bases. Losses at the gene ends were 4 bases for V and 5 bases for J; bases not matched to a gene: 5. The CDR3 covers 13 residues. CDR1 and CDR2 (germline): GTSNPN, SVGIG (reference sequence). The CDR3 protein is CAWTAGGGETQYF. The CDR3 region has the DNA TGTGCCTGGACGGCGGGAGGGGGGGAGACCCAGTACTTC.

This clonotype has more than one count but fewer than ten. This rearrangement joins TRBV29-1 to TRBJ2-1, with 11 bases that match TRBD2. Germline V gene sequence: CDR1 SQVTM, CDR2 ANQGSEA. The CDR3 is made up of 14 amino acids. V dropped 8 bases and J dropped 8; count of bases not matched to a gene: 11. The DNA of the CDR3 is TGCAGCACAGAGGGACTAGCGGTTGGGTATGAGCAGTTCTTC. Residues: CSTEGLAVGYEQFF.

For this clonotype: Since a much larger clone is just one base distant, this may be a read error. The V and J genes are TRBV19 and TRBJ2-7; D remains ambiguous. The CDR3 consists of 15 residues. V gave up 1 base and J gave up 0 bases, with 10 bases separating them. In germline, CDR1 is LNHDA, CDR2 SQIVND (reference sequence). The CDR3 sequence: CASSIASRSSYEQYF. The CDR3 coding sequence is TGTGCCAGTAGTATAGCCAGCAGGAGCTCCTACGAGCAGTACTTC.

This clonotype appeared a few times. The gene calls are TRBV18 and TRBJ2-5; D is uncertain. With 3 bases removed from V and 5 bases from J, the gap between germline ends came to 10 bases. Germline V gene lookup returns CDR1 KGHSH and CDR2 LQKENI. The CDR3 spans 13 residues. This CDR3 is CASSPAFMETQYF. The CDR3 DNA reads TGTGCCAGCTCACCGGCGTTTATGGAGACCCAGTACTTC.

This clonotype occurred many times. This chain joins TRBV30 and TRBJ1-4, with D uncertain. The CDR3 runs to 13 residues. Trimming took 3 bases from V and 8 from J, leaving 13 bases between them. Germline V CDR1 and CDR2: GTSNPN, SVGIG (reference sequence). The CDR3 sequence: CAWSGPSREKLFF. For the CDR3, the DNA is TGTGCCTGGAGCGGACCATCACGGGAAAAACTGTTTTTT.

This clonotype was recorded many times. The genes are TRBV5-8 and TRBJ1-2, with 9 bases aligning to TRBD1. The CDR3 has 16 residues. Germline V gene sequence: CDR1 SGHTS, CDR2 YDEGEE. The V gene end was trimmed by 4 bases and the J gene end by 0 bases; junction bases not matched to a gene: 7. Here the CDR3 reads CASSDDRGRTNYGYTF. CDR3 DNA sequence: TGTGCCAGCAGCGACGACAGGGGGAGAACTAACTATGGCTACACCTTC.

The rearrangement uses TRBV11-1 and TRBJ2-3; 9 bases are a match to TRBD2. V was pared by 5 bases and J by 1 base, with 7 bases of the junction left unmatched. This CDR3 has 16 residues. Germline loops: CDR1 SGHAT, CDR2 FQDESV (reference sequence). CDR3 nucleotides: TGTGCCAGCAGCCCCCCGGCTAGCGGGGGCACAGATACGCAGTATTTT. Amino acid sequence: CASSPPASGGTDTQYF.

This clonotype was observed a few times. Mismatch with germline at one junction end may stem from a read error. This chain connects TRBV5-6 to TRBJ2-3; maybe TRBD2 (5 bases). CDR1 is SGHDT, CDR2 YYEEEE, per germline. This CDR3 is built from 15 residues. In DNA, the CDR3 is TGTGCCAGCAGCTTGGAGGCTTCTAGCACAGATACGCAATATTTT. Its protein product is CASSLEASSTDTQYF.

This clonotype was detected many times. The rearrangement uses TRBV2 and TRBJ1-5, with D hard to call. The CDR3 length is 13 residues. Germline CDR1 reads SNHLY; CDR2 reads FYNNEI. With 3 bases removed from V and 0 bases from J, the gap between germline ends came to 3 bases. The CDR3 nucleotides read TGTGCCAGCAGTGAGGGTAGCAATCAGCCCCAGCATTTT. Its translation: CASSEGSNQPQHF.

This clonotype came up many times. CDR3 bases: TGCAGCGTCAAGGGACTAGCGGGAGGGCCAGACGAGCAGTACTTC. Its translation is CSVKGLAGGPDEQYF. The chain uses TRBV29-1 and TRBJ2-7; 16 bases agree with TRBD2. In germline, CDR1 is SQVTM, CDR2 ANQGSEA. CDR3 length: 15 amino acids. V gave up 6 bases and J gave up 5 bases; unmatched junction bases: 7.

The chain combines TRBV18 with TRBJ2-7; D call uncertain. Germline V gene sequence: CDR1 KGHSH, CDR2 LQKENI. Trimming removed 2 bases at V and 0 bases at J, with 11 bases between. The CDR3 loop spans 15 amino acids. CDR3 nucleotide sequence: TGTGCCAGCTCACCAAACCGTCAGGTCTCCTACGAGCAGTACTTC. It translates to CASSPNRQVSYEQYF. The full variable domain, its missing parts supplied by reference TRBV18 and TRBJ2-7, is NAGVMQNPRHLVRRRGQEARLRCSPMKGHSHVYWYRQLPEEGLKFMVYLQKENIIDESGMPKERFSAEFPKEGPSILRIQQVVRGDSAAYFCASSPNRQVSYEQYFGPGTRLTVT.